This T cell receptor (beta chain) is drawn from a study of brain T cells in children with intractable seizures. The data were produced by immunoSEQ multiplex PCR, yet TCRdb's version contains in-frame clones alone and is incomplete. The table includes under 400,000 clones, roughly 92% detected once. Time point described: blood from clinic visit 5 months post-surgery; TSC patient then seizure free. Trimming shortened V by 6 bases and J by 6 bases, and 18 bases separated the two germline ends. Germline-derived CDR1 and CDR2 are SGHDN and FVKESK. This CDR3 is 15 amino acids long. This receptor was obtained from a boy less than two years old with tuberous sclerosis and intractable seizures. The specimen comprised peripheral blood, sampled less than 6 months after surgery. The chain joins TRBV14 to TRBJ2-1; the D is unclear. The CDR3 spells CASSLTAGVFNEQFF. The CDR3 bases are TGTGCCAGCAGTCTGACGGCAGGAGTCTTCAATGAGCAGTTCTTC. The variable domain in full, completed from reference TRBV14 and TRBJ2-1, reads EAGVTQFPSHSVIEKGQTVTLRCDPISGHDNLYWYRRVMGKEIKFLLHFVKESKQDESGMPNNRFLAERTGGTYSTLKVQPAELEDSGVYFCASSLTAGVFNEQFFGPGTRLTVL.